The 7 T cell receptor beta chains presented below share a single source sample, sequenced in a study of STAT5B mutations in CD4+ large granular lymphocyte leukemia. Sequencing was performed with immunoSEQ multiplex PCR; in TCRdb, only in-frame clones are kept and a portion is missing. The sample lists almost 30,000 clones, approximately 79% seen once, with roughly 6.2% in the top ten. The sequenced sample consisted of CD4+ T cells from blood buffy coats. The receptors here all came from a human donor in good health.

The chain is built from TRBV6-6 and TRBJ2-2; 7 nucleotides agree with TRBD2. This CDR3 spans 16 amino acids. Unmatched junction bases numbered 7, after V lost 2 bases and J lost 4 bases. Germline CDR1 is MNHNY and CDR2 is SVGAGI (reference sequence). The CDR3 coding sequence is TGTGCCAGCAGTTACACGGGCGGGGGATCCACCGGGGAGCTGTTTTTT. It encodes CASSYTGGGSTGELFF.

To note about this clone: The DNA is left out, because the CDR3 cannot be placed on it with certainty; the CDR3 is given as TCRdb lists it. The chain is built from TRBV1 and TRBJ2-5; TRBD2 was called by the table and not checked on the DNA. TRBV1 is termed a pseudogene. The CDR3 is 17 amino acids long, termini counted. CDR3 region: CTSTYGTPEVALGTQYF.

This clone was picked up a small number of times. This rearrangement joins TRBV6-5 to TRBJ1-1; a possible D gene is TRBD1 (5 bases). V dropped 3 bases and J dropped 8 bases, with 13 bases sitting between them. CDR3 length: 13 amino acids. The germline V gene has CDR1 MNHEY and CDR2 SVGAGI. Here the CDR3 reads CASSYGRGVEAFF. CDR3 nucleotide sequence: TGTGCCAGCAGTTATGGCAGAGGGGTGGAAGCTTTCTTT.

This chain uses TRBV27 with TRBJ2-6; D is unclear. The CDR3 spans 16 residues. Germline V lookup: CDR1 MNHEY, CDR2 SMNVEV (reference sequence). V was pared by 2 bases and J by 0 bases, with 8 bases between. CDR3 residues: CASSLQFHSGANVLTF. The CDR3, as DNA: TGTGCCAGCAGTTTACAGTTCCACTCTGGGGCCAACGTCCTGACTTTC.

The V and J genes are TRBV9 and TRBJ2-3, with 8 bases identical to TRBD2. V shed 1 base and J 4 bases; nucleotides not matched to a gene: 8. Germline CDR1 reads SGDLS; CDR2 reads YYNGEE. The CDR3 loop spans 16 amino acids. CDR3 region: CASSVLAGFDADTQYF. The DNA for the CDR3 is TGTGCCAGCAGCGTATTAGCGGGGTTTGATGCAGATACGCAGTATTTT.

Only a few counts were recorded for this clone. CDR3 residues: CASSLEGEVYGYTF. The CDR3 DNA sequence: TGTGCCAGCAGCTTGGAAGGAGAGGTCTATGGCTACACCTTC. The chain is built from TRBV5-4 and TRBJ1-2, with unresolved D. CDR1 SGHNT and CDR2 YYREEE come from the germline V gene (reference sequence). The CDR3 has 14 amino acids. The V gene lost 0 bases and the J gene lost 4 bases, with 10 bases spanning the gap.

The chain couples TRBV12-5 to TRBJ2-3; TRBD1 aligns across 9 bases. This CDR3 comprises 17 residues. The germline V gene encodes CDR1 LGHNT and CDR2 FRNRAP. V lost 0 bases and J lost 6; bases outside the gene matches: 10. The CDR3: CASGLVLGGQGRDTQYF. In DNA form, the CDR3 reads TGTGCTAGTGGTTTGGTGCTAGGGGGACAGGGTAGGGATACGCAGTATTTT.